This T cell receptor (beta chain) originates from a study of shared clonotypes between healthy human individuals. Study findings and constraints: An anticipated effect of sequencing depth on clonotype sharing among donors was recognized. Four donors had around 5% of their naive CD4 clonotypes in common.

Terminally differentiated effector memory CD45RA+ cells were excluded by CCR7 positive selection of CD45RO-negative cells. Adult Caucasians living in Nashville, Tennessee made up all of the donors. With regard to this clone: Its antigen is currently unknown.

In the original analysis: ImmunoSEQ gave junction-only sequences without quality scores, so filtering differed. The data were produced by immunoSEQ multiplex PCR, yet TCRdb's version contains in-frame clones alone and is incomplete. D and trimming were read from the DNA, whereas the V and J calls and clone size are those reported in that table. The table shows over 2,000,000 clones, with just under 95% occurring only once. Germline CDR1 MNHNY, CDR2 SVGAGI (reference sequence). V was trimmed by 8 bases and J by 4 bases, leaving 15 bases between them. The CDR3 has 14 residues. The sequence derives from a man in his late teens or twenties in good health. Some clones in this sample may be carry-over from other donors' samples. V and J are TRBV6-6 and TRBJ2-1; maybe TRBD1 (7 bases). The sequenced material came from naive CD8+ T cells from PBMCs. CDR3 in DNA: TGTGCCAGCGAAGGCGGGACAGCTTACAATGAGCAGTTCTTC. Translation gives CASEGGTAYNEQFF.